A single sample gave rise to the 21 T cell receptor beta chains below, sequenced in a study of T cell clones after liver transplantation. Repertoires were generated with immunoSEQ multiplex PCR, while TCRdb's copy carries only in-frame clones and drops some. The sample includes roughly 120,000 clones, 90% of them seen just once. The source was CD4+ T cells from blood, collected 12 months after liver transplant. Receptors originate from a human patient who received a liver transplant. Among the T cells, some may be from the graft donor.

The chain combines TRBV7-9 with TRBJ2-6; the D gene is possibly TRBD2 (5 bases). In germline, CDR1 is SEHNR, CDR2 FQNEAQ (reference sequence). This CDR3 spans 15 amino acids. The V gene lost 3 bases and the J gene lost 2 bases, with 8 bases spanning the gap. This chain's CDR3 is CASSFGNPGANVLTF. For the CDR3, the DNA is TGTGCCAGCAGCTTCGGGAATCCTGGGGCCAACGTCCTGACTTTC.

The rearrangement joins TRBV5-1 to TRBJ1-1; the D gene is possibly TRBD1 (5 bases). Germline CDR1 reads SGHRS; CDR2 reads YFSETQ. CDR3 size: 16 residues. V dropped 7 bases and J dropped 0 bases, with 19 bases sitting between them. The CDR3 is CASRPPGTKMNTEAFF. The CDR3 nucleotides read TGCGCCAGCCGCCCCCCGGGGACTAAAATGAACACTGAAGCTTTCTTT.

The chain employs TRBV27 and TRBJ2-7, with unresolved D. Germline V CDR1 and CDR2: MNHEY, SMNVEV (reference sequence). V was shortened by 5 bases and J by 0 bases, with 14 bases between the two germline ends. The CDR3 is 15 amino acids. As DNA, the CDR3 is TGTGCCAGCAGTCTCCTTTCGAGGAGCTCCTACGAGCAGTACTTC. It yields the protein CASSLLSRSSYEQYF.

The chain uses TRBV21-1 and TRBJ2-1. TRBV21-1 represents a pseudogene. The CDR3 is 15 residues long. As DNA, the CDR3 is TGTGCCAGCAGTCTAGGCCGGGGCCCCCCGACGGAGCAGTTCTTC. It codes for CASSLGRGPPTEQFF.

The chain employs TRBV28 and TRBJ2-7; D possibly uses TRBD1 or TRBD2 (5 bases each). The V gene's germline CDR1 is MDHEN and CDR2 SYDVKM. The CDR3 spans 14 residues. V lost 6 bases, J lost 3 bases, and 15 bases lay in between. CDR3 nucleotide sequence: TGTGCCAGCAGCAGGGAGTACAAGGACTACGAGCAGTACTTC. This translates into CASSREYKDYEQYF.

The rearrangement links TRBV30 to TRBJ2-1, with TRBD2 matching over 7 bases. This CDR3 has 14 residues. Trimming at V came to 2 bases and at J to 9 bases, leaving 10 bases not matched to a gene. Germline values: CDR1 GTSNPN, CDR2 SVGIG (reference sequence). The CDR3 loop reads CAWSSSTSSPEQFF. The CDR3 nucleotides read TGTGCCTGGAGTTCATCGACTAGCTCCCCTGAGCAGTTCTTC.

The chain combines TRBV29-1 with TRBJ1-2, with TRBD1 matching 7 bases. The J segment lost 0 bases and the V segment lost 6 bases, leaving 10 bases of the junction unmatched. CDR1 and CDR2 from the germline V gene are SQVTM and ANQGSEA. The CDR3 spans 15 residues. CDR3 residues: CSVMGQQDSNYGYTF. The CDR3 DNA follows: TGCAGCGTGATGGGACAGCAAGACTCTAACTATGGCTACACCTTC.

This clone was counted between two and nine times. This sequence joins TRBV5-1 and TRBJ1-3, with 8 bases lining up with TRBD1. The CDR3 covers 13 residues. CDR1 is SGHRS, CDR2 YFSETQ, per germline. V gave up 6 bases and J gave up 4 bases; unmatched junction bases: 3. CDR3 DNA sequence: TGCGCCAGCACCAGGGGGCCAGGAAACACCATATATTTT. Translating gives CASTRGPGNTIYF.

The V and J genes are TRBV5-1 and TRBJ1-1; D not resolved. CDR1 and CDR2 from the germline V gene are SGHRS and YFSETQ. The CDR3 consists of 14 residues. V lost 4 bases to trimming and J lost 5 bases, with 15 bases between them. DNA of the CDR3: TGCGCCAGCAGCCGTCCTGGTCCGGGGACTGAAGCTTTCTTT. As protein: CASSRPGPGTEAFF.

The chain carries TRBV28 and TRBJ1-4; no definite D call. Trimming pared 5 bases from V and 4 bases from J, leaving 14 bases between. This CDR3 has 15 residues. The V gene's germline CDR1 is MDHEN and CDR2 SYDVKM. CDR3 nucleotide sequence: TGTGCCAGCAGTCCCCTCCTGGGATTTAATGAAAAACTGTTTTTT. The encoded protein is CASSPLLGFNEKLFF.

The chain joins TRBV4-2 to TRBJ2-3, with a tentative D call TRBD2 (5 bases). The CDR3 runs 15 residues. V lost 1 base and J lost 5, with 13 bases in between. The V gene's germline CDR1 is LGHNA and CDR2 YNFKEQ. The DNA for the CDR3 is TGTGCCAGCAGCCAAGTGGCTAGCCTAGGAGATACGCAGTATTTT. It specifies CASSQVASLGDTQYF.

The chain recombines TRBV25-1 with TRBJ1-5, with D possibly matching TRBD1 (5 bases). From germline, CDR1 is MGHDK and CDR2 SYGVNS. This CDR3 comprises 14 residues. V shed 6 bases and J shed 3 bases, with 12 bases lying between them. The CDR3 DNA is TGTGCCAGCAGGGCCGTGGGGCTCAATCAGCCCCAGCATTTT. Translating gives CASRAVGLNQPQHF.

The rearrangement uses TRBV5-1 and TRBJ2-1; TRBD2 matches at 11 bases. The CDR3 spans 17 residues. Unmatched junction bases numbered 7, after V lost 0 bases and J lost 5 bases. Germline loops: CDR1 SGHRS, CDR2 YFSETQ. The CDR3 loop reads CASSLEPGTSGDNEQFF. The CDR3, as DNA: TGCGCCAGCAGCTTGGAACCAGGGACTAGCGGCGACAATGAGCAGTTCTTC.

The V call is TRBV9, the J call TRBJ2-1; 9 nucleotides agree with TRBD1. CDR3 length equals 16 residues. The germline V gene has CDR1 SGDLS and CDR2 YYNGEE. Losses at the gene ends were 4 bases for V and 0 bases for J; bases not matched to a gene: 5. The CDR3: CASSPRGQGSYNEQFF. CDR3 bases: TGTGCCAGCAGCCCCAGGGGACAGGGCTCCTACAATGAGCAGTTCTTC.

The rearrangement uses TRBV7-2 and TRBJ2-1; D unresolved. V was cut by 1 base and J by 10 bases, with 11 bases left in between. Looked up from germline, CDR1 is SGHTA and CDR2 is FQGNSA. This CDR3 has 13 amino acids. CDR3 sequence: CASSLEPSWEQFF. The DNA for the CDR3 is TGTGCCAGCAGCTTAGAGCCCTCGTGGGAGCAGTTCTTC. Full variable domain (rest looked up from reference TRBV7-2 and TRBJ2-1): GAGVSQSPSNKVTEKGKDVELRCDPISGHTALYWYRQSLGQGLEFLIYFQGNSAPDKSGLPSDRFSAERTGGSVSTLTIQRTQQEDSAVYLCASSLEPSWEQFFGPGTRLTVL.

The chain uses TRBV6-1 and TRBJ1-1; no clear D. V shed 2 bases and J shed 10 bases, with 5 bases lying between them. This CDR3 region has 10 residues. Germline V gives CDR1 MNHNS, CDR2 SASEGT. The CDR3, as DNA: TGTGCCAGCAGTGAACTGGGAGCTTTCTTT. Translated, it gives CASSELGAFF.

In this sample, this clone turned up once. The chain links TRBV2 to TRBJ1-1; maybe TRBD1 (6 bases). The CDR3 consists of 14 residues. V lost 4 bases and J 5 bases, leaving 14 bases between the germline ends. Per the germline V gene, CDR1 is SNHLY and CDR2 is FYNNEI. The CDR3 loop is CASSVLEGQTEAFF. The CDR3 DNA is TGTGCCAGCAGTGTCTTGGAAGGACAGACTGAAGCTTTCTTT.

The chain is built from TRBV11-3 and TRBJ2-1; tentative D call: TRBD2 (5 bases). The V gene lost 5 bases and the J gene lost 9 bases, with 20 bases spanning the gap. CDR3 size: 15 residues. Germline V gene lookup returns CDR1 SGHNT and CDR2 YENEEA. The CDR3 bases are TGTGCCAGCAGCGCCAAACGCCACGACCGGGGTGAGCAGTTCTTC. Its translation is CASSAKRHDRGEQFF.

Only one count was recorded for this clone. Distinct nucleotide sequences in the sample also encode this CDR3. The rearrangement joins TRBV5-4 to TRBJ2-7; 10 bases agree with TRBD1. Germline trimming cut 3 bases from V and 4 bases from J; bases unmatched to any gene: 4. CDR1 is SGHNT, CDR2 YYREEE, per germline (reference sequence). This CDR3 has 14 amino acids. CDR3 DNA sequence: TGTGCCAGCAGCTCGAGACAGGGGGCTTACGAGCAGTACTTC. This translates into CASSSRQGAYEQYF.

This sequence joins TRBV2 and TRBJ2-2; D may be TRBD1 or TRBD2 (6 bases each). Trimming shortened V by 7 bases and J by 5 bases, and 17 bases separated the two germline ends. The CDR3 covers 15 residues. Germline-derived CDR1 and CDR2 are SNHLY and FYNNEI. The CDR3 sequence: CASKEGGGRTGELFF. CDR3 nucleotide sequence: TGTGCCAGCAAAGAGGGGGGCGGGCGGACCGGGGAGCTGTTTTTT.

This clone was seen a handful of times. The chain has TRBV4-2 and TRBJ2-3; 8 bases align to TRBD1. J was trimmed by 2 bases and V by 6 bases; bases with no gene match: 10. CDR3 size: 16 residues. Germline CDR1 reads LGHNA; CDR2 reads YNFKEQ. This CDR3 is CASSRARGPNTDTQYF. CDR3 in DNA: TGTGCCAGCAGTAGGGCCAGGGGGCCGAACACAGATACGCAGTATTTT.